Shown below are 2 T cell receptor beta chains from a single sample sequenced in a study of response to subunit inactivated influenza vaccine (dated by TCRdb to 2017 to 2018). Libraries were prepared through RT-PCR. The instrument was an Illumina HiSeq 2500. The public reads were run again by TCRdb, first through fastp at Q25 and then through MiXCR, and only productive beta chains were kept. Records with the same CDR3 protein are collapsed into one entry carrying the most frequent genes and DNA. The sample table lists 630,000 or so distinct CDR3 sequences, 15% to 18% of them with a count of one. The ten largest clones take up under 14% of the sample. The sequencing used PBMCs from blood, collected about 11 days after vaccination. All receptors come from a man aged 45-60 years who received an inactivated influenza vaccine. Donor details come from another sample of the same person, matched by shared clones.

This clonotype was seen a handful of times. This sequence joins TRBV10-2 and TRBJ2-2; D gene unclear. The CDR3 spans 13 residues. Germline-derived CDR1 and CDR2 are WSHSY and SAAADI. Trimming cost V 3 bases and J 6 bases, with 8 bases left between them. The CDR3, as DNA: TGCGCCAGCAGTGATTTGTCGTCCGGGGAGCTGTTTTTT. Protein sequence: CASSDLSSGELFF.

The chain is built from TRBV5-5 and TRBJ2-5; no reliable D call. Germline lookup yields CDR1 SGHKS and CDR2 YYEKEE (reference sequence). The CDR3 sequence is 16 residues long. Trimming shortened V by 0 bases and J by 1 base, and 13 bases separated the two germline ends. CDR3 bases: TGTGCCAGCAGCTTGGTAGTCAGTTCTCTCCAAGAGACCCAGTACTTC. Its protein product is CASSLVVSSLQETQYF.